The source of this TCR beta chain is a study of blood T cell repertoires in COVID-19. Study in general: Sites in the United States, Italy and Spain provided acute and convalescent COVID-19 samples.

Authors' data handling: Amplifying reference gene primers gave estimates of nucleated cell counts. Profiled with immunoSEQ multiplex PCR; TCRdb holds only in-frame clones, not every one. V and J calls and clone size are copied from that table; D and trimming were computed from the DNA. Of around 160,000 clones in the sample, about four fifths were seen once. This CDR3 region has 15 residues. Trimming cost V 5 bases and J 5 bases, with 15 bases left between them. The V gene's germline CDR1 is MDHEN and CDR2 SYDVKM. This rearrangement joins TRBV28 to TRBJ2-2, with D possibly matching TRBD1 (5 bases). This clonotype originated in a woman aged 80 or over with acute or convalescent COVID-19. The material sequenced was peripheral blood. The CDR3 DNA reads TGTGCCAGCAGTGCAGGGATGCGATGGACCGGGGAGCTGTTTTTT. Residues: CASSAGMRWTGELFF.